This T cell receptor (beta chain) derives from a study of blood T cell repertoires in COVID-19. As handled by the study authors: Amplification of reference gene primers provided the estimated nucleated cell counts. Profiling relied on immunoSEQ multiplex PCR, and the TCRdb table lists in-frame clones only, not all of them. That table supplies the V and J calls and clone size; D and trimming were determined from the DNA. The sample lists tens of thousands of clones, around 80% occurring once. V lost 5 bases and J 10 bases, leaving 15 bases between the germline ends. The CDR3 totals 14 residues. Germline V gives CDR1 MNHEY, CDR2 SVGAGI.

The chain links TRBV6-5 to TRBJ1-6; tentatively, D is TRBD1 (6 bases). The receptor was isolated from a woman older than 75 with acute or convalescent COVID-19. Sequenced material: peripheral blood. CDR3 DNA sequence: TGTGCCAGCAGTCCCGGCAGGGGTGGGTCACCCCTCCACTTT. As protein: CASSPGRGGSPLHF.